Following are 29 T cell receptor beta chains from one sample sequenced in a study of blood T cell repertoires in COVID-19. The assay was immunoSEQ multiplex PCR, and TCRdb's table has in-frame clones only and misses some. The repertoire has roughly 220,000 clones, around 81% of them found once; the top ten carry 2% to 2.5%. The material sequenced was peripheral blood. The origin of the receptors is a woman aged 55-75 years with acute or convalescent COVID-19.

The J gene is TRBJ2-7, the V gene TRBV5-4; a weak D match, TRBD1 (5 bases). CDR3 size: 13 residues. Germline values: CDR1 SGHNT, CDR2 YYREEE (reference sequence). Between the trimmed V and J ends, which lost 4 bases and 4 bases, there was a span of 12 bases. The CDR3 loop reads CASSTPDSYEQYF. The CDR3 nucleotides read TGTGCCAGCAGCACACCAGACAGTTACGAGCAGTACTTC.

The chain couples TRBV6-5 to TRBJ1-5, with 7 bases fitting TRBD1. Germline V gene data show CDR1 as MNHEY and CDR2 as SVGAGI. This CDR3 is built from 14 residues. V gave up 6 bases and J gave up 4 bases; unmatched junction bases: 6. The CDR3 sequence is CASRPTGINQPQHF. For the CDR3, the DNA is TGTGCCAGCAGACCGACAGGGATAAATCAGCCCCAGCATTTT.

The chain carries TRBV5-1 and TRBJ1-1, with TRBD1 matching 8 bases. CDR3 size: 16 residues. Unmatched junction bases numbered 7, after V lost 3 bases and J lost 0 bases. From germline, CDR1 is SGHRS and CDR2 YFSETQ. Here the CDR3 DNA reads TGCGCCAGCAGCTCAACCGGGACAGGCTTGAACACTGAAGCTTTCTTT. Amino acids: CASSSTGTGLNTEAFF.

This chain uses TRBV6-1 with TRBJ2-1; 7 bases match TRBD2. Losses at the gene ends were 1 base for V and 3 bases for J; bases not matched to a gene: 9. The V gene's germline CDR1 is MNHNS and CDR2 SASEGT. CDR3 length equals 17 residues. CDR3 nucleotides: TGTGCCAGCAGTGAAGTCTTAGGAGCGGGGAGCTACAATGAGCAGTTCTTC. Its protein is CASSEVLGAGSYNEQFF.

The CDR3 sequence is CASSLFGGADGYTF. CDR3 in DNA: TGCGCCAGCAGCCTATTCGGGGGGGCTGACGGCTACACCTTC. The V gene is TRBV5-1, the J gene TRBJ1-2; D is perhaps TRBD1 (6 bases). The CDR3 contains 14 residues. With 4 bases removed from V and 8 bases from J, the gap between germline ends came to 18 bases. CDR1 is SGHRS, CDR2 YFSETQ, per germline. Full variable domain (remainder filled in from reference TRBV5-1 and TRBJ1-2): KAGVTQTPRYLIKTRGQQVTLSCSPISGHRSVSWYQQTPGQGLQFLFEYFSETQRNKGNFPGRFSGRQFSNSRSEMNVSTLELGDSALYLCASSLFGGADGYTFGSGTRLTVV.

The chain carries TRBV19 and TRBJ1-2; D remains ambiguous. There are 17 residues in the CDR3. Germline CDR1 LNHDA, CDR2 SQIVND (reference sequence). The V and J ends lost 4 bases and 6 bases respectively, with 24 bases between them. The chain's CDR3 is CASSNRLNTLLDDGYTF. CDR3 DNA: TGTGCCAGTAGTAACCGGTTGAACACACTATTAGACGATGGCTACACCTTC.

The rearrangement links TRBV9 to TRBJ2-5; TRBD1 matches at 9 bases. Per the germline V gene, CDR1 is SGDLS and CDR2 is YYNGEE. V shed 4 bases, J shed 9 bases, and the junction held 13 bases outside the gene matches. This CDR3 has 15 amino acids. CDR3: CASSSADRGPGSQYF. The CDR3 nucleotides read TGTGCCAGCAGCTCGGCGGACAGGGGCCCAGGGTCCCAGTACTTC. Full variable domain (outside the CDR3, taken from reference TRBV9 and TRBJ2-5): DSGVTQTPKHLITATGQRVTLRCSPRSGDLSVYWYQQSLDQGLQFLIQYYNGEERAKGNILERFSAQQFPDLHSELNLSSLELGDSALYFCASSSADRGPGSQYFGPGTRLLVL.

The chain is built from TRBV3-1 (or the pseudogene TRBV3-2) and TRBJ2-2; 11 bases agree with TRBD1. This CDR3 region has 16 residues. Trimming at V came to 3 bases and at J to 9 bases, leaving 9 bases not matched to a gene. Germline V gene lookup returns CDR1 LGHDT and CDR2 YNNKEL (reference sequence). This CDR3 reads CASSHQPRTGGRELFF. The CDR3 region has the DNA TGTGCCAGCAGCCACCAGCCCCGGACAGGGGGCCGGGAGCTGTTTTTT.

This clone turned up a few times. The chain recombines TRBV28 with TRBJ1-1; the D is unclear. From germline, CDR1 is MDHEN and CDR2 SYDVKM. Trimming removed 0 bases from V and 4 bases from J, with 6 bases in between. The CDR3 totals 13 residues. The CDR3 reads CASSLWGGTEAFF. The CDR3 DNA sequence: TGTGCCAGCAGTTTATGGGGAGGCACTGAAGCTTTCTTT.

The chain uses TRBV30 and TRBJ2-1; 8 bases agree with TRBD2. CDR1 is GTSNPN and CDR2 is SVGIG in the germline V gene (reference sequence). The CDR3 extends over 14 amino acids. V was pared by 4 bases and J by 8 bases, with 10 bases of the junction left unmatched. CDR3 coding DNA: TGTGCCTGGACTAGCGGGCCTCCCAAGGATGAGCAGTTCTTC. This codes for CAWTSGPPKDEQFF.

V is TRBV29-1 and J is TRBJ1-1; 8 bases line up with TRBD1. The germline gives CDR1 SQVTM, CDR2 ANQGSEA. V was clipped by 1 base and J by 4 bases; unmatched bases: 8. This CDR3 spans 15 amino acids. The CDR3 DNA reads TGCAGCGTTGAAGTTTCAGGGGGCGTGGGCACTGAAGCTTTCTTT. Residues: CSVEVSGGVGTEAFF.

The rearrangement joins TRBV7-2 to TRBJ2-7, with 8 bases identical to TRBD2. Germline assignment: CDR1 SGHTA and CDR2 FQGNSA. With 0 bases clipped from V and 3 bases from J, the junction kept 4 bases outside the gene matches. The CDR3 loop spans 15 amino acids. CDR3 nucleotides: TGTGCCAGCAGCTTAGCCGGGGGGGGAATCTACGAGCAGTACTTC. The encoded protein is CASSLAGGGIYEQYF.

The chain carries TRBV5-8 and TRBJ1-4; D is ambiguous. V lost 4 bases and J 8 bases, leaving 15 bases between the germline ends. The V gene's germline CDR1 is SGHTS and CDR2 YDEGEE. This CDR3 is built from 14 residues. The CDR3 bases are TGTGCCAGCAGCCCCCAACGCCGGGAGGAAAAACTGTTTTTT. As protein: CASSPQRREEKLFF.

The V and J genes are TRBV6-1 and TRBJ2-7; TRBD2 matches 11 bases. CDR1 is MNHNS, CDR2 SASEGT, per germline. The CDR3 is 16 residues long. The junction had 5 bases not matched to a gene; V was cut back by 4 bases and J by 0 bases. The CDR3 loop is CASSGLAGSLSYEQYF. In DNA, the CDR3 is TGTGCCAGCAGTGGACTAGCGGGGAGCCTCTCCTACGAGCAGTACTTC.

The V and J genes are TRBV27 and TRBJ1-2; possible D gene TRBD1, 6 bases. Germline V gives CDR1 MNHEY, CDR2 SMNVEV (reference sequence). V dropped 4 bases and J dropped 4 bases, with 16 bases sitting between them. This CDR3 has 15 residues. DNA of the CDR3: TGTGCCAGCAGTTCAAGGGCAGGGGTGTCCTATGGCTACACCTTC. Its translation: CASSSRAGVSYGYTF.

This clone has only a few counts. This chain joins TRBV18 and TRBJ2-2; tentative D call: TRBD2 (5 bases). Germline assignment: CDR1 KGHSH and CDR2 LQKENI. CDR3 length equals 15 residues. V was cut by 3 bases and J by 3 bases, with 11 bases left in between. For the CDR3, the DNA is TGTGCCAGCTCACCGAGGGCCGCGGACACCGGGGAGCTGTTTTTT. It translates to CASSPRAADTGELFF.

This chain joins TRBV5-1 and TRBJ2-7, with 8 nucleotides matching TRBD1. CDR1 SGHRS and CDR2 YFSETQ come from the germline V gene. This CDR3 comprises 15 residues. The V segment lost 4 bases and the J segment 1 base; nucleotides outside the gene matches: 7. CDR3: CASSNHRGESYEQYF. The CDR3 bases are TGCGCCAGCAGCAATCACAGGGGGGAGTCCTACGAGCAGTACTTC.

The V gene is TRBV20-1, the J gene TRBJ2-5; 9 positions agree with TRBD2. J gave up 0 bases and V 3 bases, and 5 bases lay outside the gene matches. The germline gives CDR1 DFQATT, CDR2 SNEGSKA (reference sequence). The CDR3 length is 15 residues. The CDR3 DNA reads TGCAGTGCTAGTAGGTTAGCGGGGGACCAAGAGACCCAGTACTTC. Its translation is CSASRLAGDQETQYF.

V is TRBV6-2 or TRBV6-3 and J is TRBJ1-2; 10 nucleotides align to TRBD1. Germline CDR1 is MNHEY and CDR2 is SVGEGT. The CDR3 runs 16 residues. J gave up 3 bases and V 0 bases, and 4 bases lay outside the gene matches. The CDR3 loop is CASSYSRDRGDYGYTF. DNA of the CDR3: TGTGCCAGCAGTTACTCCCGGGACAGGGGCGACTATGGCTACACCTTC.

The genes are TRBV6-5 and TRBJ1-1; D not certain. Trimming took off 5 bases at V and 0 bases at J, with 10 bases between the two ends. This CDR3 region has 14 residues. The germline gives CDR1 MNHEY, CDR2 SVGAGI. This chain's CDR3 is CASSQAPMNTEAFF. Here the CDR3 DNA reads TGTGCCAGCAGTCAGGCTCCAATGAACACTGAAGCTTTCTTT.

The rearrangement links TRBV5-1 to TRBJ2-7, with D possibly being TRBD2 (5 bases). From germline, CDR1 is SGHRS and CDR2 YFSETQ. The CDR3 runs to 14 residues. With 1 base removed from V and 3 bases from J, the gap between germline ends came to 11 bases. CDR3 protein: CASSLRAGNYEQYF. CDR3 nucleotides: TGCGCCAGCAGCTTGAGGGCCGGGAACTACGAGCAGTACTTC.

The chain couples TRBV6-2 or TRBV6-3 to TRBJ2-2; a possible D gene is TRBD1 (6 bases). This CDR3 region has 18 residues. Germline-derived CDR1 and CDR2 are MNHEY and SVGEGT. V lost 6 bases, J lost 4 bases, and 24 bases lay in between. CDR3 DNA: TGTGCCAGCAGCCCTTCCCCCAGGGGCGCGGGTGGCACCGGGGAGCTGTTTTTT. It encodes CASSPSPRGAGGTGELFF.

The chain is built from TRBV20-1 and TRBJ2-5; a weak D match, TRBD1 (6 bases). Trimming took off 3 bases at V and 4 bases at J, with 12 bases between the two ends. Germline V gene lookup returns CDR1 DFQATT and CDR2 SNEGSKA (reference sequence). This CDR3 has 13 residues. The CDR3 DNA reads TGCAGTGCTAGTAGTCAGGGGAGAGAGACCCAGTACTTC. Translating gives CSASSQGRETQYF.

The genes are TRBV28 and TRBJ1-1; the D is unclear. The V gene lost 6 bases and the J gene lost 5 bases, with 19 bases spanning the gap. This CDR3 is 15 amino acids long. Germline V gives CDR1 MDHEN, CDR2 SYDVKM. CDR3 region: CASRYATRPTTEAFF. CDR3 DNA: TGTGCCAGCAGATACGCCACCAGACCGACAACTGAAGCTTTCTTT.

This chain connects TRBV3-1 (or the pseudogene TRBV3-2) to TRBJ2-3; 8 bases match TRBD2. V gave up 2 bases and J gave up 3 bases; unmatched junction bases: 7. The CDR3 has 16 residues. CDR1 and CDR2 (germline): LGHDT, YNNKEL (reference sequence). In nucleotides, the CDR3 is TGTGCCAGCAGCCAATATTCCGGGGGGGCAACAGATACGCAGTATTTT. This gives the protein CASSQYSGGATDTQYF.

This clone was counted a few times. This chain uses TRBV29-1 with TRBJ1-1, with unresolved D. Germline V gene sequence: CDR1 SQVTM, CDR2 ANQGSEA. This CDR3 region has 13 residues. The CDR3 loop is CAADTNMNTEAFF. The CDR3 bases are TGCGCGGCCGATACCAACATGAACACTGAAGCTTTCTTT.

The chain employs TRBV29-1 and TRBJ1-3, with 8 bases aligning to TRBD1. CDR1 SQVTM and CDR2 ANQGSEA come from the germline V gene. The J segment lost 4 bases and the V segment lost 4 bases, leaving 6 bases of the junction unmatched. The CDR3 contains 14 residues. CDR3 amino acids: CSVGLGQAGNTIYF. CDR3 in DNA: TGCAGCGTTGGTTTGGGACAGGCGGGAAACACCATATATTTT.

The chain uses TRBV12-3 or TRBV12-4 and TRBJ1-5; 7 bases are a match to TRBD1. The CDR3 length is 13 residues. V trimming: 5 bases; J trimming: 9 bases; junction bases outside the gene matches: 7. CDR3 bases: TGTGCCAGCAGTCAAACAGGGGATGGGCCCCAGCATTTT. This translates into CASSQTGDGPQHF.

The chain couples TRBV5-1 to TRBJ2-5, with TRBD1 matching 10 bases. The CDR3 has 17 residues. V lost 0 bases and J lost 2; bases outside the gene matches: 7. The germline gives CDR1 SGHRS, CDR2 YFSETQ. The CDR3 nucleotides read TGCGCCAGCAGCTTGGGAATCGGGACAGGGGAACAAGAGACCCAGTACTTC. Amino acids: CASSLGIGTGEQETQYF.